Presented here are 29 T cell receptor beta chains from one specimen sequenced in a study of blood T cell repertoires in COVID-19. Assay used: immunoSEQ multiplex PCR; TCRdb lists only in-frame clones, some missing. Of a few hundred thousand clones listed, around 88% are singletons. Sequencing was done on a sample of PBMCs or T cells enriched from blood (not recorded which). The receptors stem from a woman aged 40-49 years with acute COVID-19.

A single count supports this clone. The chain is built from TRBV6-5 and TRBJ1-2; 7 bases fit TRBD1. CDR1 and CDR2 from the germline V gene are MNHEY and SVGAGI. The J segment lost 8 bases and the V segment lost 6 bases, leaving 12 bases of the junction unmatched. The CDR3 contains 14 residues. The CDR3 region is CASSFTPTGNGYTF. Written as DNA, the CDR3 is TGTGCCAGCAGCTTTACCCCGACAGGGAACGGCTACACCTTC.

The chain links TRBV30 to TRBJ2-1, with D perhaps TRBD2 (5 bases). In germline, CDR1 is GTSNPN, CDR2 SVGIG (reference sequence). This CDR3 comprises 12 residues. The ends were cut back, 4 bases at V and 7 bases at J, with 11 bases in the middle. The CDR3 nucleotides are TGTGCCTGGACCGTTACGGGAAATGAGCAGTTCTTC. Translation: CAWTVTGNEQFF.

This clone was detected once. The CDR3 DNA sequence: TGTGCCAGCACAGCGAGGGGGCGCGAGGACACCGGGGAGCTGTTTTTT. Translated, it gives CASTARGREDTGELFF. The chain is built from TRBV11-3 and TRBJ2-2; 7 bases agree with TRBD1. Germline V gene sequence: CDR1 SGHNT, CDR2 YENEEA. The V segment lost 7 bases and the J segment 3 bases; nucleotides outside the gene matches: 11. This CDR3 contains 16 residues.

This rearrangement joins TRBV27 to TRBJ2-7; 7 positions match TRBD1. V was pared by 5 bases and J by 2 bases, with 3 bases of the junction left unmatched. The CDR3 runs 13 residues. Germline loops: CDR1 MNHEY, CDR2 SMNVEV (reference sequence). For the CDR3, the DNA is TGTGCCAGCAGTCGACAGGGACCCTACGAGCAGTACGTC. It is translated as CASSRQGPYEQYV.

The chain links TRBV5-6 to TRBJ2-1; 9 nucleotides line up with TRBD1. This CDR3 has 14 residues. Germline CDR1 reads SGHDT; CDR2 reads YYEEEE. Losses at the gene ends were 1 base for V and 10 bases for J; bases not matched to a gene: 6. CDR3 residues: CASSLQGGTGEQFF. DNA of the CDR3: TGTGCCAGCAGCTTGCAAGGAGGGACAGGGGAGCAGTTCTTC.

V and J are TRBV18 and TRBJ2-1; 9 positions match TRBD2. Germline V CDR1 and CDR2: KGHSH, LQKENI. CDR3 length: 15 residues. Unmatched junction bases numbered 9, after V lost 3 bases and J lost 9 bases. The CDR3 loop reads CASSPRDSGSSEQFF. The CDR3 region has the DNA TGTGCCAGCTCACCCCGGGATAGCGGGAGCTCTGAGCAGTTCTTC. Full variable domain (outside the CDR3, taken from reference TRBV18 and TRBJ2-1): NAGVMQNPRHLVRRRGQEARLRCSPMKGHSHVYWYRQLPEEGLKFMVYLQKENIIDESGMPKERFSAEFPKEGPSILRIQQVVRGDSAAYFCASSPRDSGSSEQFFGPGTRLTVL.

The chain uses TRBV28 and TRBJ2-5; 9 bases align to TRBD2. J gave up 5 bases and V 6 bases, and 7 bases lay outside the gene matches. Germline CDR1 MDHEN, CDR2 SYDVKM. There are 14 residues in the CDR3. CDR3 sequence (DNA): TGTGCCAGCAGCCGGACTAGCGACGGGGAGACCCAGTACTTC. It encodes CASSRTSDGETQYF.

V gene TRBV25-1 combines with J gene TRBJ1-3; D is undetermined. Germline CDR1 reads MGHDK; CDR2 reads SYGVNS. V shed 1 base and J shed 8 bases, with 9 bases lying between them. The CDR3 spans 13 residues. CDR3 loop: CASSELRGDTIYF. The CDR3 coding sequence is TGTGCCAGCAGTGAATTGCGAGGTGACACCATATATTTT. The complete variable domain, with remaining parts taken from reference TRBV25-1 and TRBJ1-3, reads EADIYQTPRYLVIGTGKKITLECSQTMGHDKMYWYQQDPGMELHLIHYSYGVNSTEKGDLSSESTVSRIRTEHFPLTLESARPSHTSQYLCASSELRGDTIYFGEGSWLTVV.

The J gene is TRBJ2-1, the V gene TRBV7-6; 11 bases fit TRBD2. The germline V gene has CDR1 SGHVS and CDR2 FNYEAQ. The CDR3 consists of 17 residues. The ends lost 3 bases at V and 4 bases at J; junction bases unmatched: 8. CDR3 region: CASSFGSGRVGYNEQFF. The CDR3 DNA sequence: TGTGCCAGCAGCTTCGGTAGCGGGAGGGTTGGGTACAATGAGCAGTTCTTC. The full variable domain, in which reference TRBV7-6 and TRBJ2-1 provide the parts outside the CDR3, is GAGVSQSPRYKVTKRGQDVALRCDPISGHVSLYWYRQALGQGPEFLTYFNYEAQQDKSGLPNDRFSAERPEGSISTLTIQRTEQRDSAMYRCASSFGSGRVGYNEQFFGPGTRLTVL.

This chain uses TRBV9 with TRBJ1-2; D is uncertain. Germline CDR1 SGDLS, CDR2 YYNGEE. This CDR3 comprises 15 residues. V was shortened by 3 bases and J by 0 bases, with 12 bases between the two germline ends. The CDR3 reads CASSASGGANYGYTF. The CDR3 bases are TGTGCCAGCAGCGCCTCTGGAGGCGCTAACTATGGCTACACCTTC.

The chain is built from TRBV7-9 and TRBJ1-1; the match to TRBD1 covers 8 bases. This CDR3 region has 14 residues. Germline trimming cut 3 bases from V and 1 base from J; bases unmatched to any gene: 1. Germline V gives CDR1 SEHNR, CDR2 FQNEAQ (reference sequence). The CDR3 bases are TGTGCCAGCAGCTTTACAGGGGGGAACACTGAAGCTTTCTTT. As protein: CASSFTGGNTEAFF.

For the CDR3, the DNA is TGTGCCAGCAGTGATACGGCCTACGAGCAGTACTTC. Protein sequence: CASSDTAYEQYF. The rearrangement links TRBV2 to TRBJ2-7, with D unclear. Germline-derived CDR1 and CDR2 are SNHLY and FYNNEI. Trimming pared 3 bases from V and 2 bases from J, leaving 5 bases between. The CDR3 extends over 12 amino acids. Supplemented by reference TRBV2 and TRBJ2-7, the full variable domain reads EPEVTQTPSHQVTQMGQEVILRCVPISNHLYFYWYRQILGQKVEFLVSFYNNEISEKSEIFDDQFSVERPDGSNFTLKIRSTKLEDSAMYFCASSDTAYEQYFGPGTRLTVT.

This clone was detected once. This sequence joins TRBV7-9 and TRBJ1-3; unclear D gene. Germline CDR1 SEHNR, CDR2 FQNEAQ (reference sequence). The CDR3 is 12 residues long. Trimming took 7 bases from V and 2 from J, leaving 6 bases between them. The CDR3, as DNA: TGTGCCAGCAACTACCCTGGAAACACCATATATTTT. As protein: CASNYPGNTIYF.

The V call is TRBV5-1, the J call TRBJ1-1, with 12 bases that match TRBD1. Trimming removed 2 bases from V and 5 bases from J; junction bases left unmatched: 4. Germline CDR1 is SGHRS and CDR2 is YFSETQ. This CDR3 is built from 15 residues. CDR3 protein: CASSLRDRGRTEAFF. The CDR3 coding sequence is TGCGCCAGCAGCTTACGGGACAGGGGGCGAACTGAAGCTTTCTTT. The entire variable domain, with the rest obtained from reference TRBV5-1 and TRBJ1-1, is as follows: KAGVTQTPRYLIKTRGQQVTLSCSPISGHRSVSWYQQTPGQGLQFLFEYFSETQRNKGNFPGRFSGRQFSNSRSEMNVSTLELGDSALYLCASSLRDRGRTEAFFGQGTRLTVV.

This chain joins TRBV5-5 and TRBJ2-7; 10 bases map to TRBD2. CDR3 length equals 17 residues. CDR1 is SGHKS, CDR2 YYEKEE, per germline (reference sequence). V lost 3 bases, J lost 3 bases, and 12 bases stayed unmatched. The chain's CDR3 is CASSSRTSGIPIYEQYF. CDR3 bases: TGTGCCAGCAGCTCCCGGACTAGCGGTATACCAATCTACGAGCAGTACTTC. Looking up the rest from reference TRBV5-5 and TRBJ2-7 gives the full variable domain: DAGVTQSPTHLIKTRGQQVTLRCSPISGHKSVSWYQQVLGQGPQFIFQYYEKEERGRGNFPDRFSARQFPNYSSELNVNALLLGDSALYLCASSSRTSGIPIYEQYFGPGTRLTVT.

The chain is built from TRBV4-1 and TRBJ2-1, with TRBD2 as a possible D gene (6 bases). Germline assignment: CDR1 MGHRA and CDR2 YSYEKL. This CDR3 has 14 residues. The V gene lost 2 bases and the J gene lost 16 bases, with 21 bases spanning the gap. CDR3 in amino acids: CASSQIPEPRRVFF. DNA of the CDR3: TGCGCCAGCAGCCAAATCCCCGAGCCACGGAGGGTATTCTTC.

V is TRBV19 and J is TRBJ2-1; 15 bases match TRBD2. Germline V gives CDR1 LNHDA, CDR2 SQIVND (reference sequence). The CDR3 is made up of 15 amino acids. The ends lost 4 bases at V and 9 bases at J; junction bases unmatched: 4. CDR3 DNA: TGTGCCAGTAGTAGGACTAGCGGGAGGGCCGGTGAGCAGTTCTTC. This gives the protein CASSRTSGRAGEQFF.

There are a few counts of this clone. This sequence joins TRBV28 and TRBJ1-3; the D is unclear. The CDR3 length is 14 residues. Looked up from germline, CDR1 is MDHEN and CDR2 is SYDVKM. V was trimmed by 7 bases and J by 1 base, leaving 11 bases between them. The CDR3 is CASKETGSGNTIYF. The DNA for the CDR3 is TGTGCCAGCAAAGAAACCGGGTCTGGAAACACCATATATTTT.

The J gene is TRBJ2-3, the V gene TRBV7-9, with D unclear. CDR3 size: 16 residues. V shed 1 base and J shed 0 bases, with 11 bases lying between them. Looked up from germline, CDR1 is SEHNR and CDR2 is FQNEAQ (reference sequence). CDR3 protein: CASSLEAASSTDTQYF. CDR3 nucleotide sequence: TGTGCCAGCAGCTTAGAGGCAGCGTCTAGCACAGATACGCAGTATTTT.

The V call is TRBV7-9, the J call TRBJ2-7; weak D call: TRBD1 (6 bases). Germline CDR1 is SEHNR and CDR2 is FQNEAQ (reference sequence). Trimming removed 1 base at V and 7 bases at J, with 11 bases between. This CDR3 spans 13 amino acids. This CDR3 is CASSLGQGLEQYF. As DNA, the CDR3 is TGTGCCAGCAGCTTAGGGCAGGGGCTTGAGCAGTACTTC.

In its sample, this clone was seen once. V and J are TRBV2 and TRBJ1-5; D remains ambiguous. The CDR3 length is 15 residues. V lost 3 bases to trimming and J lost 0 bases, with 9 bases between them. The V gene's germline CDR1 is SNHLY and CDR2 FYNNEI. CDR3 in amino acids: CASSDSVLSNQPQHF. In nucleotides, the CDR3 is TGTGCCAGCAGTGATAGTGTACTTAGCAATCAGCCCCAGCATTTT.

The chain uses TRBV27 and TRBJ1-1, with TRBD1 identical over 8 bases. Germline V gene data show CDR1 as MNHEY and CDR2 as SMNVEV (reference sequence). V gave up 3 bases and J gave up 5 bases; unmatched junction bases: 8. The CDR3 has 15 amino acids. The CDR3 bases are TGTGCCAGCAGTTTGATCGGCAGGGGGCTAACTGAAGCTTTCTTT. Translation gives CASSLIGRGLTEAFF.

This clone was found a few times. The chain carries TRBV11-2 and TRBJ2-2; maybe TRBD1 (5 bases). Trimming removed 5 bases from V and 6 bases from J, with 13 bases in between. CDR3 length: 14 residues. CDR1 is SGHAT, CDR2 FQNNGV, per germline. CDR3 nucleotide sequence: TGTGCCAGCAGCCTGCAGGGTCCCCCCGGGGAGCTGTTTTTT. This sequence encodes CASSLQGPPGELFF.

CDR3 sequence reads: CASRPGGGTEAFF. CDR3 sequence (DNA): TGTGCCAGCAGACCCGGCGGGGGCACTGAAGCTTTCTTT. The chain is built from TRBV28 and TRBJ1-1; possibly TRBD1 for D (5 bases). This CDR3 contains 13 residues. From germline, CDR1 is MDHEN and CDR2 SYDVKM. Trimming removed 6 bases at V and 4 bases at J, with 12 bases between. Full variable domain (remainder filled in from reference TRBV28 and TRBJ1-1): DVKVTQSSRYLVKRTGEKVFLECVQDMDHENMFWYRQDPGLGLRLIYFSYDVKMKEKGDIPEGYSVSREKKERFSLILESASTNQTSMYLCASRPGGGTEAFFGQGTRLTVV.

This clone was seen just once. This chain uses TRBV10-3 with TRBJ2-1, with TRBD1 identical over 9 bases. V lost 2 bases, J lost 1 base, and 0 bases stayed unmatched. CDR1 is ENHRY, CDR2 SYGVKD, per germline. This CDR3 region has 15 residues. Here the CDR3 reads CAISEGTGSYNEQFF. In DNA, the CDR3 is TGTGCCATCAGTGAGGGGACAGGGTCCTACAATGAGCAGTTCTTC.

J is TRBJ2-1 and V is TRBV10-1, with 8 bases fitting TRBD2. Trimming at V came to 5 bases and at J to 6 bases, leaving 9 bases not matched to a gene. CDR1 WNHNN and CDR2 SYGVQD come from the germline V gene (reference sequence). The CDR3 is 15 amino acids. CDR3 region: CASSLGGLVSNEQFF. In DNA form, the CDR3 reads TGCGCCAGCAGTTTGGGGGGACTAGTGTCCAATGAGCAGTTCTTC.

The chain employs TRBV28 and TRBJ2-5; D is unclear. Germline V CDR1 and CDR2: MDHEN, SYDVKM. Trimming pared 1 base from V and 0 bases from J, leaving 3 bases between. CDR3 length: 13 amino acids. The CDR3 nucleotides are TGTGCCAGCAGTTTATCCTACCAAGAGACCCAGTACTTC. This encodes CASSLSYQETQYF.

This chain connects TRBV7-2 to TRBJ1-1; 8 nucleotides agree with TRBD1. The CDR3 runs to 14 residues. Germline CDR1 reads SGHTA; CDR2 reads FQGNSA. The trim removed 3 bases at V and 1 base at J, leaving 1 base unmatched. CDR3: CASSFTGGNTEAFF. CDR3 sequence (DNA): TGTGCCAGCAGCTTTACAGGGGGGAACACTGAAGCTTTCTTT.

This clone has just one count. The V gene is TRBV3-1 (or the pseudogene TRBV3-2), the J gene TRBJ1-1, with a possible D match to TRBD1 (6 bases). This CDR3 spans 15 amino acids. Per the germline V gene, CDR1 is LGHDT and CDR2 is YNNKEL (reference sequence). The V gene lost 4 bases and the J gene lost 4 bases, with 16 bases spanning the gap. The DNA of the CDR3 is TGTGCCAGCAGCCTACCCACAGGGTTGGGCACTGAAGCTTTCTTT. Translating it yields CASSLPTGLGTEAFF.